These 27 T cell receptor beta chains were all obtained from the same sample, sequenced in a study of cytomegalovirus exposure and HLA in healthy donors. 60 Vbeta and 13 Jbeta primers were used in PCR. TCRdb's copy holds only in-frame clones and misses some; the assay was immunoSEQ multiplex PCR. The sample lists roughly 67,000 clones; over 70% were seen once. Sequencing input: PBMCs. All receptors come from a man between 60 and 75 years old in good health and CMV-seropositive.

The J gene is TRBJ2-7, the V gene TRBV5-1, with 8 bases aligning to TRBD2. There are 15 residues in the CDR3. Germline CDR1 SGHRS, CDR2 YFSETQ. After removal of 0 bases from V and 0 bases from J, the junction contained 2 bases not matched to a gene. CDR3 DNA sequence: TGCGCCAGCAGCTTGGGCGGGGGGCCCTCCTACGAGCAGTACTTC. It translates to CASSLGGGPSYEQYF.

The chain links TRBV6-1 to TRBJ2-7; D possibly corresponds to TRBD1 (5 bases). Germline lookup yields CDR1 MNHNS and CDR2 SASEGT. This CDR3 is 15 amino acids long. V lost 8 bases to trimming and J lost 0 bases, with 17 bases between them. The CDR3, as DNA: TGTGCCAGCCATAAGGGGTTGATGGGCTCCTACGAGCAGTACTTC. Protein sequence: CASHKGLMGSYEQYF.

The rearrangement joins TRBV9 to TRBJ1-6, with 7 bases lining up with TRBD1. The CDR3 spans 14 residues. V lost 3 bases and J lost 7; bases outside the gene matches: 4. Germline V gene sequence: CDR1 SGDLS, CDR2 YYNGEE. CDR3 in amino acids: CASSEGATNSPLHF. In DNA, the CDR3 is TGTGCCAGCAGCGAGGGGGCGACCAATTCACCCCTCCACTTT.

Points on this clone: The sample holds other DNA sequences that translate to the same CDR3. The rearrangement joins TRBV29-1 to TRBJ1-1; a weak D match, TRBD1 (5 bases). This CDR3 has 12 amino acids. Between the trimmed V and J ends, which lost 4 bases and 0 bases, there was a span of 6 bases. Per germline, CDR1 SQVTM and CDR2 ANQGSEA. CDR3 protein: CSVGQMNTEAFF. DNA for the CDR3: TGCAGCGTTGGACAGATGAACACTGAAGCTTTCTTT.

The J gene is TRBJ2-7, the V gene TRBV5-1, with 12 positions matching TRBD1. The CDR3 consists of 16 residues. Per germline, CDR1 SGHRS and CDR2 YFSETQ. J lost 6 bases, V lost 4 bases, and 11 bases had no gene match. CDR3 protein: CASSITPGQGAGEQYF. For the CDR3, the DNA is TGCGCCAGCAGCATAACTCCGGGACAGGGGGCGGGCGAGCAGTACTTC. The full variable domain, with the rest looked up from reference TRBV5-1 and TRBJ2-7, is KAGVTQTPRYLIKTRGQQVTLSCSPISGHRSVSWYQQTPGQGLQFLFEYFSETQRNKGNFPGRFSGRQFSNSRSEMNVSTLELGDSALYLCASSITPGQGAGEQYFGPGTRLTVT.

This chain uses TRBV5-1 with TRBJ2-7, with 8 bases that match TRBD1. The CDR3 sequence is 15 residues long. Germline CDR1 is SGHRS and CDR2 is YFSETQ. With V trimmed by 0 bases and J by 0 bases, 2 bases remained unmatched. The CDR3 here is CASSLGQGASYEQYF. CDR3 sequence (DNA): TGCGCCAGCAGCTTGGGGCAGGGGGCCTCCTACGAGCAGTACTTC.

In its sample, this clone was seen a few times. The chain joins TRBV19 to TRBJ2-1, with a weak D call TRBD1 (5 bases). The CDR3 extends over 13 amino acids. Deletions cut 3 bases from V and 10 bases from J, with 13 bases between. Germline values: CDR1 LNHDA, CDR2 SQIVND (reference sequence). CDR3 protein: CASSIVGQREQFF. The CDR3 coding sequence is TGTGCCAGTAGTATTGTGGGGCAGCGCGAGCAGTTCTTC.

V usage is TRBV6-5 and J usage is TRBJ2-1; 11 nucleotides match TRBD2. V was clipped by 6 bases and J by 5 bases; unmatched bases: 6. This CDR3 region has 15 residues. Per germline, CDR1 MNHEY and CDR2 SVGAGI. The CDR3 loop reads CASRPTSGRNNEQFF. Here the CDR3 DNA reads TGTGCCAGCAGGCCTACTAGCGGGAGAAACAATGAGCAGTTCTTC.

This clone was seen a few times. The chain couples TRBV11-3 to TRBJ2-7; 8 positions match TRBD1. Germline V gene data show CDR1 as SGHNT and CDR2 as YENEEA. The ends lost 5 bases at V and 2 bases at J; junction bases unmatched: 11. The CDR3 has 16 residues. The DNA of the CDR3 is TGTGCCAGCAGCCGGAACCAGGGGGCGATTCCCTACGAGCAGTACTTC. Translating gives CASSRNQGAIPYEQYF.

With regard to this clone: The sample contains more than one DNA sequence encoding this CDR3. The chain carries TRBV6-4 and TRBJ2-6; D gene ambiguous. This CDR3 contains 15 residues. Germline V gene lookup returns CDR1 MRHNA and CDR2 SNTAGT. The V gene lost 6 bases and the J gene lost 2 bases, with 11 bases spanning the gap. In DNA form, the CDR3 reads TGTGCCAGCAGGGCCCAGGCGACTGGGGCCAACGTCCTGACTTTC. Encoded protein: CASRAQATGANVLTF.

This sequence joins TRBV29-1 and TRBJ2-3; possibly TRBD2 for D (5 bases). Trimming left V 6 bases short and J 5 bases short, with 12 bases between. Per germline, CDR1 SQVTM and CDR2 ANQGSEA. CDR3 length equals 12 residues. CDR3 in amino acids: CSVAREEDTQYF. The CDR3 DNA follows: TGCAGCGTAGCCCGGGAAGAAGATACGCAGTATTTT.

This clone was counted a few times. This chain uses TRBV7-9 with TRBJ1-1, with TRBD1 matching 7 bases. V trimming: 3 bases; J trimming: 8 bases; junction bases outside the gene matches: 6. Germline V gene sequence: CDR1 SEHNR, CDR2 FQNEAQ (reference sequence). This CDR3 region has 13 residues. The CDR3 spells CASSFLGGGEAFF. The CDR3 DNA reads TGTGCCAGCAGCTTTCTCGGAGGGGGCGAAGCTTTCTTT.

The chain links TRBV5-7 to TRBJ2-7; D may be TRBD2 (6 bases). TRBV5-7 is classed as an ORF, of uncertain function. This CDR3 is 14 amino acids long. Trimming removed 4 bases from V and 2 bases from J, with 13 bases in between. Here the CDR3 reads CASSLTGDPYEQYF. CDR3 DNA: TGTGCCAGCAGCCTGACGGGGGACCCCTACGAGCAGTACTTC.

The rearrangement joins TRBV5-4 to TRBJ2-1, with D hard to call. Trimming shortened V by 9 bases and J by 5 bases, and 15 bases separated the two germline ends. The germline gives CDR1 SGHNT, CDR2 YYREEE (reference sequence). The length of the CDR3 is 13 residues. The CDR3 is CATRNLADNEQFF. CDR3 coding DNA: TGTGCCACCCGAAATTTGGCGGACAATGAGCAGTTCTTC.

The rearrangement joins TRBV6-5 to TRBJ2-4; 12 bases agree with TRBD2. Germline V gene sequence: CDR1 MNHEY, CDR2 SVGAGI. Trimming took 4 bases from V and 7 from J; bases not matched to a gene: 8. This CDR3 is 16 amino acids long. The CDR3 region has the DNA TGTGCCAGCAGTTCAGGACTAGCGGGAAACCGGAACATTCAGTACTTC. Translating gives CASSSGLAGNRNIQYF.

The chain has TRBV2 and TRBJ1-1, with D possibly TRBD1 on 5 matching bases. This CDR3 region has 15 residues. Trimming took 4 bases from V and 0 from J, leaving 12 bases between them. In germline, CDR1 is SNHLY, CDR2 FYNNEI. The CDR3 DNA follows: TGTGCCAGCAGTGTGGGCAGGGCCATGAACACTGAAGCTTTCTTT. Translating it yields CASSVGRAMNTEAFF.

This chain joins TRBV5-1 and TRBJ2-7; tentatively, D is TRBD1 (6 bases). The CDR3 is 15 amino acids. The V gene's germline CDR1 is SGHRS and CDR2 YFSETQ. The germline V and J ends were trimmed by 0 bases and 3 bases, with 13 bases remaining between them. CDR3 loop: CASSLGQGQRYEQYF. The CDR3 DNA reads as TGCGCCAGCAGCTTGGGGCAGGGGCAACGCTACGAGCAGTACTTC.

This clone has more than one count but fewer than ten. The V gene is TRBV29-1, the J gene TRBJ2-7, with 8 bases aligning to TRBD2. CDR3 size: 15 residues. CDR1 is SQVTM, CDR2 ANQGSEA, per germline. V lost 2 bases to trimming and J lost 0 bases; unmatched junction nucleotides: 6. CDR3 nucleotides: TGCAGCGTTGAAATGGCTAGCGGGTACTCCTACGAGCAGTACTTC. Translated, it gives CSVEMASGYSYEQYF.

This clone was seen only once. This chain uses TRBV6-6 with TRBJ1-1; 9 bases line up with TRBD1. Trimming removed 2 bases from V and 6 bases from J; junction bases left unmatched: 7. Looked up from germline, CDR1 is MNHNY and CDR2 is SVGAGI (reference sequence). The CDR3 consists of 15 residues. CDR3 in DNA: TGTGCCAGCAGTTACCGCTTGAGACAGGGGGCTGAAGCTTTCTTT. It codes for CASSYRLRQGAEAFF.

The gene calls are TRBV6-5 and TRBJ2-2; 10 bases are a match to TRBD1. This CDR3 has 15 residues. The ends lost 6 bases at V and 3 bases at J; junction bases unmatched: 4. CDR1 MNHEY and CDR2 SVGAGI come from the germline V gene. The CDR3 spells CASRTGGIDTGELFF. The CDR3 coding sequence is TGTGCCAGCAGGACAGGGGGCATCGACACCGGGGAGCTGTTTTTT.

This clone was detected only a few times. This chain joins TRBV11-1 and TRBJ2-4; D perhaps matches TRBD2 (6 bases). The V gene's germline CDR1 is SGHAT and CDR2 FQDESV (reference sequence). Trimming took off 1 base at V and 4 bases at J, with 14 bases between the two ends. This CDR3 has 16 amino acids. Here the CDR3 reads CASSLEFDGGKNIQYF. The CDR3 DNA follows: TGTGCCAGCAGCTTAGAGTTTGACGGGGGTAAAAACATTCAGTACTTC.

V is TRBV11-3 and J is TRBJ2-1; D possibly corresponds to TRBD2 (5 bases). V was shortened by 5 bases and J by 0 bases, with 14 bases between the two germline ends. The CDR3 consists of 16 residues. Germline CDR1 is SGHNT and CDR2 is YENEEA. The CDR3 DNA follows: TGTGCCAGCAGCGCATATGAGGGATTCTCCTACAATGAGCAGTTCTTC. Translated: CASSAYEGFSYNEQFF.

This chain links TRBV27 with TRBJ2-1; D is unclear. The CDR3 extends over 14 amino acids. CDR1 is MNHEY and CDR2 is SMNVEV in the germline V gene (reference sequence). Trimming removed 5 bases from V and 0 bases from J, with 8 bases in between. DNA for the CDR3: TGTGCCAGCAGTCCCTTAGTCTCCTACAATGAGCAGTTCTTC. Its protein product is CASSPLVSYNEQFF.

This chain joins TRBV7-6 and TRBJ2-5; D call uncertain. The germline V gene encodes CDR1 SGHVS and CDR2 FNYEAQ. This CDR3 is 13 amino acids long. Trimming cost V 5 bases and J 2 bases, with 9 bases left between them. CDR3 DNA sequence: TGTGCCAGCAGCCCATACCTACAAGAGACCCAGTACTTC. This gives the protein CASSPYLQETQYF. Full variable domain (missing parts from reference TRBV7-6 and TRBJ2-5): GAGVSQSPRYKVTKRGQDVALRCDPISGHVSLYWYRQALGQGPEFLTYFNYEAQQDKSGLPNDRFSAERPEGSISTLTIQRTEQRDSAMYRCASSPYLQETQYFGPGTRLLVL.

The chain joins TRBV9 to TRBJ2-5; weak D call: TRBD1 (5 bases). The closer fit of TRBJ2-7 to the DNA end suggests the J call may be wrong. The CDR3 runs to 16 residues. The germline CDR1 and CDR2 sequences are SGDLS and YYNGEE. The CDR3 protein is CASSVVDQGPPYEQYF. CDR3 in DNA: TGTGCCAGCAGCGTAGTAGACCAGGGCCCACCCTACGAGCAGTACTTC.

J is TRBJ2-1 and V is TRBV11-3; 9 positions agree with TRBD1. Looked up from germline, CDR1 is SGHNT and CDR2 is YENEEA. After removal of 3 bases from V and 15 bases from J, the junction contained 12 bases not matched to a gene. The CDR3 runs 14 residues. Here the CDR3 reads CASSFEAGQGKRFF. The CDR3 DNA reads TGTGCCAGCAGCTTCGAAGCCGGACAGGGGAAAAGGTTCTTC.

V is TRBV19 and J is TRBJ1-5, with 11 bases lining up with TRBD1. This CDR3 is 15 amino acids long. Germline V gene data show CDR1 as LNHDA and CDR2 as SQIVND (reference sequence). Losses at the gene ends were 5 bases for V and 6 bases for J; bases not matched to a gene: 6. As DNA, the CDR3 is TGTGCCAGTAGTGCCGGGACAGGGGGTAGTCAGCCCCAGCATTTT. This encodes CASSAGTGGSQPQHF. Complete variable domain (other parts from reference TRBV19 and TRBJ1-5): DGGITQSPKYLFRKEGQNVTLSCEQNLNHDAMYWYRQDPGQGLRLIYYSQIVNDFQKGDIAEGYSVSREKKESFPLTVTSAQKNPTAFYLCASSAGTGGSQPQHFGDGTRLSIL.